These 17 T cell receptor beta chains came from one sample sequenced in a study of CD8 T cells in ankylosing spondylitis. TCRdb ran MiXCR on the 5' RACE reads and lists one entry per CDR3 protein. This sample has more than 250,000 distinct CDR3 sequences; approximately 10% occur once, and the top ten carry roughly 9.1%. The sample was blood, either unsorted or a sorted T cell fraction (not recorded which). The receptors originated from a female donor with ankylosing spondylitis or in good health (not recorded which).

The table lists this clonotype with many counts. The chain carries TRBV12-3 or TRBV12-4 and TRBJ1-2; TRBD1 might be the D (6 bases). Trimming left V 3 bases short and J 1 base short, with 15 bases between. The CDR3 spans 16 residues. The CDR3, as DNA: TGTGCCAGCAGTTTCACCGGGGGCCGGCATAACTATGGCTACACCTTC. It specifies CASSFTGGRHNYGYTF.

This clonotype was counted ten times or more. J is TRBJ2-7 and V is TRBV20-1, with D perhaps matching TRBD1 (5 bases). With 2 bases removed from V and 6 bases from J, the gap between germline ends came to 8 bases. Germline-derived CDR1 and CDR2 are DFQATT and SNEGSKA (reference sequence). This CDR3 has 11 amino acids. The CDR3 protein is CSARPGFEQYF. Written as DNA, the CDR3 is TGCAGTGCTAGACCAGGGTTCGAGCAGTACTTC.

This clonotype was seen at least ten times. The DNA for the CDR3 is TGTGCCAGCAGTGCAGGCGGGGGTTCCTACAATGAGCAGTTCTTC. Translation: CASSAGGGSYNEQFF. The chain employs TRBV27 and TRBJ2-1, with 7 bases that match TRBD2. The CDR3 length is 15 residues. The germline V gene has CDR1 MNHEY and CDR2 SMNVEV (reference sequence). After removal of 5 bases from V and 1 base from J, the junction contained 5 bases not matched to a gene.

In this sample, this clonotype turned up many times. The chain couples TRBV5-6 to TRBJ1-1, with no clear D. CDR3 length equals 13 residues. From germline, CDR1 is SGHDT and CDR2 YYEEEE. V lost 0 bases, J lost 7 bases, and 10 bases lay in between. The CDR3 sequence: CASSLVFGGEAFF. CDR3 nucleotide sequence: TGTGCCAGCAGCTTGGTATTCGGAGGTGAAGCTTTCTTT.

With regard to this clonotype: A much larger clone differs from this one at a single base, so this may be a read error. The V call is TRBV5-1, the J call TRBJ2-1, with TRBD1 as a possible D gene (5 bases). Looked up from germline, CDR1 is SGHRS and CDR2 is YFSETQ. This CDR3 spans 16 amino acids. The CDR3 protein is CASSLVGVSSHNEQFF. CDR3 DNA sequence: TGCGCCAGCAGCTTGGTAGGGGTGAGCTCCCACAATGAGCAGTTCTTC.

The genes are TRBV29-1 and TRBJ2-6; D is perhaps TRBD2 (7 bases). With 6 bases removed from V and 4 bases from J, the gap between germline ends came to 10 bases. The CDR3 runs to 13 residues. In germline, CDR1 is SQVTM, CDR2 ANQGSEA. The CDR3 DNA sequence: TGCAGCGTGAGCGGGACAGGGGCCAACGTCCTGACTTTC. This translates into CSVSGTGANVLTF.

This clonotype was picked up a small number of times. The chain couples TRBV20-1 to TRBJ1-1; 8 nucleotides match TRBD1. This CDR3 spans 13 amino acids. Germline values: CDR1 DFQATT, CDR2 SNEGSKA (reference sequence). V trimming: 6 bases; J trimming: 7 bases; junction bases outside the gene matches: 10. CDR3 protein: CSAKSPGTGEAFF. In DNA, the CDR3 is TGCAGTGCCAAGAGCCCGGGGACAGGTGAAGCTTTCTTT.

The chain couples TRBV29-1 to TRBJ1-2; TRBD1 matches at 11 bases. CDR1 SQVTM and CDR2 ANQGSEA come from the germline V gene. Trimming at V came to 4 bases and at J to 7 bases, leaving 5 bases not matched to a gene. This CDR3 is 13 amino acids long. The CDR3 sequence is CSVVGQGASGYTF. CDR3 sequence (DNA): TGCAGCGTTGTAGGACAGGGGGCGTCTGGCTACACCTTC.

Ten or more counts support this clonotype. The rearrangement links TRBV7-2 to TRBJ2-1; 12 bases are shared with TRBD2. Trimming at V came to 4 bases and at J to 1 base, leaving 5 bases not matched to a gene. Germline V gene lookup returns CDR1 SGHTA and CDR2 FQGNSA. This CDR3 is built from 17 residues. The CDR3 loop reads CASSSRLAGVSYNEQFF. For the CDR3, the DNA is TGTGCCAGCAGCTCCAGACTAGCGGGAGTGTCCTACAATGAGCAGTTCTTC.

The chain links TRBV6-2 or TRBV6-3 to TRBJ1-2, with D hard to call. Germline-derived CDR1 and CDR2 are MNHEY and SVGEGT. There are 12 residues in the CDR3. V dropped 7 bases and J dropped 4 bases, with 10 bases sitting between them. The CDR3 loop is CASTNGAYGYTF. Here the CDR3 DNA reads TGTGCCAGCACAAACGGCGCCTATGGCTACACCTTC.

The chain combines TRBV7-9 with TRBJ1-2; no definite D call. CDR1 and CDR2 from the germline V gene are SEHNR and FQNEAQ (reference sequence). V lost 3 bases and J 10 bases, leaving 12 bases between the germline ends. CDR3 length: 12 amino acids. This CDR3 reads CASSLIEGAYTF. CDR3 DNA sequence: TGTGCCAGCAGCTTGATCGAGGGCGCCTACACCTTC.

This clonotype showed up many times. The chain employs TRBV12-3 or TRBV12-4 and TRBJ1-5; D may be TRBD1 (5 bases). CDR3 length equals 14 residues. The V end was cut by 5 bases, the J end by 2 bases, with 10 bases between. DNA for the CDR3: TGTGCCAGCAGTACTACGGGGGGCAATCAGCCCCAGCATTTT. It codes for CASSTTGGNQPQHF.

This clonotype was seen repeatedly, ten times or more. The chain is built from TRBV10-3 and TRBJ1-2, with D unresolved. This CDR3 spans 14 amino acids. V gave up 11 bases and J gave up 0 bases, with 16 bases separating them. Per the germline V gene, CDR1 is ENHRY and CDR2 is SYGVKD. In DNA form, the CDR3 reads TGTGCCTCCCGGCCTGATCTAGCTAACTATGGCTACACCTTC. It codes for CASRPDLANYGYTF.

The chain recombines TRBV10-3 with TRBJ1-5, with 10 positions matching TRBD1. With 1 base clipped from V and 1 base from J, the junction kept 1 base outside the gene matches. CDR3 length: 16 residues. Germline loops: CDR1 ENHRY, CDR2 SYGVKD. The DNA for the CDR3 is TGTGCCATCAGTGAGTGGGACAGGGGAAGCAATCAGCCCCAGCATTTT. Encoded protein: CAISEWDRGSNQPQHF.

The sample holds many counts of this clonotype. The chain recombines TRBV20-1 with TRBJ2-7; 10 bases are shared with TRBD1. Per germline, CDR1 DFQATT and CDR2 SNEGSKA (reference sequence). J was trimmed by 3 bases and V by 4 bases; bases with no gene match: 6. This CDR3 spans 14 amino acids. DNA for the CDR3: TGCAGTGCTACCTCCTGGGACAGGGGCTACGAGCAGTACTTC. Encoded protein: CSATSWDRGYEQYF.

CDR3 DNA: TGTGCCAGCAGTTTGGATCTGGGACTAGCGGGAGTCAGTTACGAGCAGTACTTC. Translation: CASSLDLGLAGVSYEQYF. This chain connects TRBV28 to TRBJ2-7; TRBD2 agrees at 14 bases. The V segment lost 3 bases and the J segment 4 bases; nucleotides outside the gene matches: 11. The germline V gene has CDR1 MDHEN and CDR2 SYDVKM. This CDR3 region has 18 residues.

In this sample, this clonotype turned up a few times. The rearrangement links TRBV27 to TRBJ1-6; D gene ambiguous. CDR3 length: 15 amino acids. Trimming took 5 bases from V and 7 from J, leaving 15 bases between them. Looked up from germline, CDR1 is MNHEY and CDR2 is SMNVEV (reference sequence). The CDR3 loop is CASSTLGVPNSPLHF. The CDR3 nucleotides read TGTGCCAGCAGTACCCTTGGGGTACCAAATTCACCCCTCCACTTT.